This is a list of T cell receptor beta chains from one sample in a study of CD8 T cells in Susac syndrome. TCRdb ran MiXCR on the immunoSEQ multiplex PCR reads and lists one entry per CDR3 protein. The sample has about 80,000 distinct CDR3 sequences, approximately 94% seen once; the top ten hold roughly 0.27%. The source material was CD8+ T cells from PBMCs. Receptors originate from a human donor in good health. Each CDR3 is given with its conserved first and last residue. D genes are given only for firm matches. Size values are once, few and many counts, or a class for expanded clones, and some rows have none.

size: once; J: TRBJ2-1; D: TRBD2; length: 16; V: TRBV25-1; CDR3: CASSEPGLAVYNEQFF; DNA: TGTGCCAGCAGTGAACCAGGACTAGCGGTTTACAATGAGCAGTTCTTC
size: -; J: TRBJ2-1; D: TRBD2; length: 17; V: TRBV4-1; CDR3: CASSPYSGSPRGNEQFF; DNA: TGCGCCAGCAGCCCATATAGCGGGAGCCCCCGGGGCAATGAGCAGTTCTTC
size: -; J: TRBJ1-2; D: -; length: 13; V: TRBV5-1; CDR3: CASSYGQSDGYTF; DNA: TGCGCCAGCAGCTACGGACAGTCTGATGGCTACACCTTC
size: -; J: TRBJ2-5; D: -; length: 15; V: TRBV4-1; CDR3: CASSQGPLAIETQYF; DNA: TGCGCCAGCAGCCAAGGACCTTTAGCGATCGAGACCCAGTACTTC
size: -; J: TRBJ2-3; D: TRBD2; length: 15; V: TRBV4-1; CDR3: CASSQERGYTDTQYF; DNA: TGCGCCAGCAGCCAAGAGCGGGGGTACACAGATACGCAGTATTTT
size: -; J: TRBJ2-3; D: TRBD2; length: 17; V: TRBV4-1; CDR3: CASSRRLAGGDTDTQYF; DNA: TGCGCCAGCAGCCGAAGACTAGCGGGAGGAGACACAGATACGCAGTATTTT
size: -; J: TRBJ2-1; D: TRBD2; length: 15; V: TRBV20-1; CDR3: CSASGLAGGYNEQFF; DNA: TGCAGTGCGTCGGGACTAGCGGGGGGTTACAATGAGCAGTTCTTC
size: once; J: TRBJ2-3; D: -; length: 16; V: TRBV7-9; CDR3: CASSVVDYLSTDTQYF; DNA: TGTGCCAGCAGCGTAGTGGACTATCTGAGCACAGATACGCAGTATTTT
size: -; J: TRBJ2-1; D: -; length: 16; V: TRBV20-1; CDR3: CSARDRELGLWDEQFF; DNA: TGCAGTGCTAGAGATCGTGAGTTGGGGCTTTGGGATGAGCAGTTCTTC
size: -; J: TRBJ1-1; D: -; length: 13; V: TRBV28; CDR3: CASAVGEGTEAFF; DNA: TGTGCCAGCGCGGTGGGGGAGGGCACTGAAGCTTTCTTT
size: -; J: TRBJ1-5; D: -; length: 16; V: TRBV3-1; CDR3: CASSQDGPANNQPQHF; DNA: TGTGCCAGCAGCCAAGATGGCCCAGCGAACAATCAGCCCCAGCATTTT
size: -; J: TRBJ1-2; D: -; length: 14; V: TRBV12-3/TRBV12-4; CDR3: CASSLAPGRYGYTF; DNA: TGTGCCAGCAGTTTAGCCCCCGGGCGGTATGGCTACACCTTC
size: -; J: TRBJ1-3; D: -; length: 14; V: TRBV13; CDR3: CASSFGDSGNTIYF; DNA: TGTGCCAGCAGCTTTGGTGACTCTGGAAACACCATATATTTT
size: -; J: TRBJ2-5; D: TRBD1; length: 15; V: TRBV6-5; CDR3: CASSPGTGAQETQYF; DNA: TGTGCCAGCAGTCCCGGGACAGGGGCACAAGAGACCCAGTACTTC
size: -; J: TRBJ2-1; D: TRBD2; length: 16; V: TRBV7-9; CDR3: CASSNPLLAGFNEQFF; DNA: TGTGCCAGCAGCAACCCTCTCCTAGCGGGATTCAATGAGCAGTTCTTC
size: -; J: TRBJ2-1; D: -; length: 16; V: TRBV19; CDR3: CASSIPSGFTYNEQFF; DNA: TGTGCCAGTAGTATCCCATCAGGGTTTACGTACAATGAGCAGTTCTTC
size: -; J: TRBJ2-3; D: TRBD2; length: 17; V: TRBV4-1; CDR3: CASSLGLAGGPTDTQYF; DNA: TGCGCCAGCAGCCTGGGACTAGCGGGAGGGCCGACAGATACGCAGTATTTT
size: -; J: TRBJ2-2; D: TRBD1; length: 13; V: TRBV25-1; CDR3: CASSRQGAGELFF; DNA: TGTGCCAGCAGTAGACAGGGGGCCGGGGAGCTGTTTTTT
size: once; J: TRBJ2-7; D: -; length: 12; V: TRBV13; CDR3: CASSSIPPEQYF; DNA: TGTGCCAGCAGCTCAATCCCCCCCGAGCAGTACTTC
size: -; J: TRBJ2-2; D: -; length: 16; V: TRBV5-6; CDR3: CASSLERDPNTGELFF; DNA: TGTGCCAGCAGCTTGGAGAGGGACCCGAACACCGGGGAGCTGTTTTTT
size: once; J: TRBJ1-2; D: TRBD1; length: 16; V: TRBV5-6; CDR3: CASSLPPGQDYYGYTF; DNA: TGTGCCAGCAGCTTACCGCCGGGACAGGATTACTATGGCTACACCTTC
size: -; J: TRBJ1-1; D: -; length: 12; V: TRBV12-5; CDR3: CASGLSTPEAFF; DNA: TGTGCTAGTGGTTTGTCTACACCTGAAGCTTTCTTT
size: -; J: TRBJ2-5; D: TRBD1; length: 14; V: TRBV5-6; CDR3: CASNDRGPPETQYF; DNA: TGTGCCAGCAATGACAGGGGTCCGCCAGAGACCCAGTACTTC
size: -; J: TRBJ2-1; D: TRBD2; length: 17; V: TRBV20-1; CDR3: CSAREAGGPFPNNEQFF; DNA: TGCAGTGCTAGAGAAGCGGGAGGGCCCTTTCCAAACAATGAGCAGTTCTTC
size: -; J: TRBJ1-2; D: -; length: 13; V: TRBV7-9; CDR3: CASSLAAVLGYTF; DNA: TGTGCCAGCAGCTTAGCTGCCGTCCTGGGCTACACCTTC
size: -; J: TRBJ2-3; D: -; length: 12; V: TRBV12-3/TRBV12-4; CDR3: CATGHVPDTQYF; DNA: TGTGCCACGGGACACGTCCCAGATACGCAGTATTTT
size: few; J: TRBJ2-1; D: TRBD2; length: 15; V: TRBV27; CDR3: CASSLSSGGYNEQFF; DNA: TGTGCCAGCAGTTTATCCAGCGGGGGCTACAATGAGCAGTTCTTC
size: -; J: TRBJ2-4; D: -; length: 16; V: TRBV27; CDR3: CASSTQQLLAKNIQYF; DNA: TGTGCCAGCAGTACACAGCAACTCCTAGCCAAAAACATTCAGTACTTC
size: -; J: TRBJ1-1; D: -; length: 14; V: TRBV7-2; CDR3: CASSFPGGDTEAFF; DNA: TGTGCCAGCAGCTTCCCGGGAGGGGACACTGAAGCTTTCTTT
size: -; J: TRBJ2-7; D: -; length: 16; V: TRBV7-9; CDR3: CASSSPDGLSSYEQYF; DNA: TGTGCCAGCAGCTCCCCCGATGGACTTAGCTCCTACGAGCAGTACTTC
size: -; J: TRBJ2-1; D: TRBD2; length: 19; V: TRBV3-1; CDR3: CASSQRLAGVPYSYNEQFF; DNA: TGTGCCAGCAGCCAACGCCTAGCGGGGGTCCCCTACTCCTACAATGAGCAGTTCTTC
size: -; J: TRBJ1-5; D: -; length: 18; V: TRBV21-1; CDR3: CASSTPGDRTFSNQPQHF; DNA: TGTGCCAGCAGCACGCCCGGGGACAGGACCTTTAGCAATCAGCCCCAGCATTTT
size: -; J: TRBJ2-7; D: -; length: 16; V: TRBV5-6; CDR3: CASTPGSGLLSYEQYF; DNA: TGTGCCAGCACCCCCGGGTCAGGCCTGCTTTCCTACGAGCAGTACTTC
size: -; J: TRBJ2-3; D: -; length: 10; V: TRBV29-1; CDR3: CSVDTDTQYF; DNA: TGCAGCGTCGATACAGATACGCAGTATTTT
size: -; J: TRBJ1-6; D: TRBD1; length: 15; V: TRBV27; CDR3: CASSSTGEENSPLHF; DNA: TGTGCCAGCAGTTCGACAGGGGAAGAGAATTCACCCCTCCACTTT
size: -; J: TRBJ1-2; D: -; length: 13; V: TRBV11-2; CDR3: CASSSTGARGYTF; DNA: TGTGCCAGCAGCTCAACAGGCGCCCGCGGCTACACCTTC
size: -; J: TRBJ2-7; D: TRBD1; length: 13; V: TRBV5-4; CDR3: CASMDRGQYEQYF; DNA: TGTGCCAGCATGGACAGGGGGCAGTACGAGCAGTACTTC
size: -; J: TRBJ1-1; D: -; length: 14; V: TRBV9; CDR3: CASSTGSLVSEAFF; DNA: TGTGCCAGCAGTACAGGGAGTTTGGTCTCTGAAGCTTTCTTT
size: -; J: TRBJ2-5; D: TRBD1; length: 15; V: TRBV6-1; CDR3: CASTPGTGGLETQYF; DNA: TGTGCCAGCACCCCCGGGACAGGGGGCCTGGAGACCCAGTACTTC
size: -; J: TRBJ2-3; D: TRBD2; length: 15; V: TRBV20-1; CDR3: CSASLLAGLTDTQYF; DNA: TGCAGTGCTAGTCTACTAGCGGGACTCACAGATACGCAGTATTTT
size: -; J: TRBJ2-7; D: TRBD2; length: 13; V: TRBV11-2; CDR3: CASSLRRGYEQYF; DNA: TGTGCCAGCAGCTTACGGCGGGGGTACGAGCAGTACTTC
size: -; J: TRBJ1-2; D: -; length: 17; V: TRBV9; CDR3: CASSEGTGTPLPYGYTF; DNA: TGTGCCAGCAGCGAAGGGACCGGGACTCCATTACCCTATGGCTACACCTTC
size: -; J: TRBJ2-1; D: TRBD2; length: 17; V: TRBV5-1; CDR3: CASSLAPWIRAGTEQFF; DNA: TGCGCCAGCAGCTTGGCCCCTTGGATTAGAGCGGGAACTGAGCAGTTCTTC
size: -; J: TRBJ2-6; D: -; length: 13; V: TRBV27; CDR3: CAIGGAGANVLTF; DNA: TGTGCCATCGGGGGCGCTGGGGCCAACGTCCTGACTTTC
size: -; J: TRBJ2-5; D: -; length: 16; V: TRBV6-1; CDR3: CASSWSRASAEETQYF; DNA: TGTGCCAGCAGCTGGTCCCGGGCCTCAGCCGAAGAGACCCAGTACTTC
size: -; J: TRBJ1-2; D: TRBD1; length: 15; V: TRBV4-3; CDR3: CASSQDDRDNYGYTF; DNA: TGCGCCAGCAGCCAAGACGACAGGGATAACTATGGCTACACCTTC
size: -; J: TRBJ2-1; D: TRBD2; length: 15; V: TRBV28; CDR3: CASSALAGAYGEQFF; DNA: TGTGCCAGCAGTGCTCTAGCGGGGGCCTACGGTGAGCAGTTCTTC
size: -; J: TRBJ2-2; D: TRBD2; length: 16; V: TRBV6-1; CDR3: CASSLTSGGAAGELFF; DNA: TGTGCCAGCAGTCTGACTAGCGGGGGGGCAGCCGGGGAGCTGTTTTTT
size: -; J: TRBJ2-7; D: -; length: 12; V: TRBV15; CDR3: CATSRGDYEQYF; DNA: TGTGCCACCAGCAGGGGGGACTACGAGCAGTACTTC
size: -; J: TRBJ1-1; D: -; length: 16; V: TRBV29-1; CDR3: CSVGFPYKTANTEAFF; DNA: TGCAGCGTCGGTTTCCCTTACAAGACAGCGAACACTGAAGCTTTCTTT
size: once; J: TRBJ1-5; D: -; length: 15; V: TRBV20-1; CDR3: CSASPPGLSNQPQHF; DNA: TGCAGTGCTAGTCCTCCGGGGTTGAGCAATCAGCCCCAGCATTTT
size: -; J: TRBJ1-1; D: -; length: 14; V: TRBV10-3; CDR3: CAIGYRDLNTEAFF; DNA: TGTGCCATCGGCTACAGAGACCTGAACACTGAAGCTTTCTTT
size: -; J: TRBJ2-1; D: -; length: 14; V: TRBV12-3/TRBV12-4; CDR3: CASSPGESYNEQFF; DNA: TGTGCCAGCAGTCCAGGCGAGTCGTACAATGAGCAGTTCTTC
size: -; J: TRBJ1-1; D: TRBD1; length: 14; V: TRBV5-6; CDR3: CASSLGGGPTEAFF; DNA: TGTGCCAGCAGCTTGGGAGGGGGCCCCACTGAAGCTTTCTTT
size: -; J: TRBJ2-1; D: -; length: 15; V: TRBV15; CDR3: CATSQGALTYNEQFF; DNA: TGTGCCACCAGTCAAGGTGCGCTTACCTACAATGAGCAGTTCTTC
size: -; J: TRBJ2-1; D: TRBD2; length: 19; V: TRBV24-1; CDR3: CATSEPGTSGTLSYNEQFF; DNA: TGTGCCACCAGTGAACCCGGGACTAGCGGGACCCTCTCCTACAATGAGCAGTTCTTC
size: -; J: TRBJ2-7; D: TRBD1; length: 13; V: TRBV29-1; CDR3: CSVGGQGNREQYF; DNA: TGCAGCGTTGGGGGACAGGGTAATCGCGAGCAGTACTTC
size: -; J: TRBJ1-6; D: -; length: 18; V: TRBV15; CDR3: CATRVSGAEGSYNSPLHF; DNA: TGTGCCACCAGGGTATCCGGGGCTGAGGGGTCCTATAATTCACCCCTCCACTTT
size: -; J: TRBJ2-1; D: TRBD1; length: 15; V: TRBV5-6; CDR3: CASSLEWGQYNEQFF; DNA: TGTGCCAGCAGCTTGGAGTGGGGACAGTACAATGAGCAGTTCTTC
size: -; J: TRBJ1-2; D: -; length: 14; V: TRBV12-5; CDR3: CASGLGGANYGYTF; DNA: TGTGCTAGTGGCCTGGGGGGAGCTAACTATGGCTACACCTTC